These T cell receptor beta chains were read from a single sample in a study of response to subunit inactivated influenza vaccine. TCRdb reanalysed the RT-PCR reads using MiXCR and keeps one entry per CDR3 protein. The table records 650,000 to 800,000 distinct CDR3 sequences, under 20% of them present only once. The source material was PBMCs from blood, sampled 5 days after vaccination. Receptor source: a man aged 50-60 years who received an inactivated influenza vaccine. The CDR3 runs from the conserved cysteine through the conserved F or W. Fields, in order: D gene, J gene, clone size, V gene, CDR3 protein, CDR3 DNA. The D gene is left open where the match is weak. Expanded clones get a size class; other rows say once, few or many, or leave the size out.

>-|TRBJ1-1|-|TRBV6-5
CASSYGGDPNTEAFF
TGTGCCAGCAGTTACGGGGGGGACCCGAACACTGAAGCTTTCTTT
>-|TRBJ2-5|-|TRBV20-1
CSARVSSTATQYF
TGCAGTGCTAGAGTATCGAGCACCGCGACCCAGTACTTC
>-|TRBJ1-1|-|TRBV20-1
CSEASNTEAFF
TGCAGCGAGGCGTCGAACACTGAAGCTTTCTTT
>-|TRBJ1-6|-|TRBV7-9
CASSSDSNSPLHF
TGTGCCAGCAGCTCGGACAGTAATTCACCCCTCCACTTT
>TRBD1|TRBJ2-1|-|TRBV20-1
CSARNRGRISYNEQFF
TGCAGTGCTAGAAACAGGGGGCGTATTTCCTACAATGAGCAGTTCTTC
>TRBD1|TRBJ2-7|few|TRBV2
CASRTTGVFYEQYF
TGTGCCAGCAGGACGACAGGGGTCTTCTACGAGCAGTACTTC
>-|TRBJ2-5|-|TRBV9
CASSVGSYQETQYF
TGTGCCAGCAGCGTAGGATCCTACCAAGAGACCCAGTACTTC
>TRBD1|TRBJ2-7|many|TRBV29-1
CSVGPRGTYEQYF
TGCAGCGTTGGGCCCAGGGGGACGTACGAGCAGTACTTC
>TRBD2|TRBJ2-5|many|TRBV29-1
CSVLAGGETQYF
TGCAGCGTGTTAGCGGGAGGAGAGACCCAGTACTTC
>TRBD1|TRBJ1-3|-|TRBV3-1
CASRPTGIGSGNTIYF
TGTGCCAGCAGACCGACAGGGATAGGATCTGGAAACACCATATATTTT
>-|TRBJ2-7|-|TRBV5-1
CASSITGPSAYEQYF
TGCGCCAGCAGCATAACAGGTCCTAGCGCCTACGAGCAGTACTTC
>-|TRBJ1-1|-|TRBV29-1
CSLVRGTEAFF
TGCAGCCTCGTTCGGGGCACTGAAGCTTTCTTT
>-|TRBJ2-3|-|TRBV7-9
CASSPQGRGIDTQYF
TGTGCCAGCAGCCCACAAGGTCGAGGGATAGATACGCAGTATTTT
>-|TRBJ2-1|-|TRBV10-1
CAILAPQAYYNEQFF
TGCGCCATCCTCGCCCCACAGGCATACTACAATGAGCAGTTCTTC
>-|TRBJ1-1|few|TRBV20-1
CSARWPGWNTEAFF
TGCAGTGCTAGGTGGCCAGGGTGGAACACTGAAGCTTTCTTT
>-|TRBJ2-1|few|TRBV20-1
CSASRGEYRNEQFF
TGCAGTGCTAGTAGAGGGGAGTATCGCAATGAGCAGTTCTTC
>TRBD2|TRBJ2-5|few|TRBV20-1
CSATGLALQETQYF
TGCAGTGCTACGGGACTAGCGCTCCAAGAGACCCAGTACTTC
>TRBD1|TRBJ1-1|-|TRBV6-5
CASSSDREAFF
TGTGCCAGCAGTTCGGACAGGGAGGCTTTCTTT
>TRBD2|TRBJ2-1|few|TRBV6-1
CASSISPPASGNEQFF
TGTGCCAGCAGTATATCCCCCCCGGCTAGCGGTAATGAGCAGTTCTTC
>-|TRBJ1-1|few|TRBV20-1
CSARPPLGANTEAFF
TGCAGTGCTAGACCCCCCCTAGGGGCGAACACTGAAGCTTTCTTT
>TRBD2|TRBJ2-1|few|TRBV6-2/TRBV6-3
CASSSSRGLVVNDEQFF
TGTGCCAGCAGTTCCTCCCGTGGACTAGTCGTGAACGATGAGCAGTTCTTC
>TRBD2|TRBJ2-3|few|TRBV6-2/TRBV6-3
CASRPGLGLSTDTQYF
TGTGCCAGCAGACCGGGACTAGGTCTTAGCACAGATACGCAGTATTTT
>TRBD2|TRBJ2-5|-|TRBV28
CASSPLSGSGRETQYF
TGTGCCAGCAGTCCCCTTAGCGGGAGTGGAAGAGAGACCCAGTACTTC
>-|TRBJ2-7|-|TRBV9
CASSPSAGSSYEQYF
TGTGCCAGCAGCCCAAGTGCGGGAAGCTCCTACGAGCAGTACTTC
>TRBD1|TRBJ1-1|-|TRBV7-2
CASSMIWTGEAFF
TGTGCCAGCAGCATGATATGGACAGGTGAAGCTTTCTTT
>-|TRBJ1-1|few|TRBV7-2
CASSLVGHMNTEAFF
TGTGCCAGCAGCTTAGTGGGACATATGAACACTGAAGCTTTCTTT
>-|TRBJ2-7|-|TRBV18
CASSRSSGEQYF
TGTGCCAGCTCACGCTCCTCCGGCGAACAGTACTTC
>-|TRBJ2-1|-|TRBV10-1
CASSGILHSSYNEQFF
TGCGCCAGCAGTGGGATTCTCCACTCCTCCTACAATGAGCAGTTCTTC
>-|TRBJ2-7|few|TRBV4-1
CASSQDRGVDEYF
TGCGCCAGCAGCCAAGATCGGGGAGTCGACGAGTACTTC
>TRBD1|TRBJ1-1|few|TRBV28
CASSTDRVGAFF
TGTGCCAGCAGCACGGACAGGGTAGGTGCTTTCTTT
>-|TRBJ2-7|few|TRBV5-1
CASSLAGGAGEQYF
TGCGCCAGCAGCTTGGCCGGGGGAGCAGGGGAGCAGTACTTC
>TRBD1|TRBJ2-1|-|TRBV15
CATRQGGSNNEQFF
TGTGCCACCCGACAGGGGGGGAGCAACAATGAGCAGTTCTTC
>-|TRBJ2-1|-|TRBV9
CASSVASGWGNNEQFF
TGTGCCAGCAGCGTAGCCAGCGGATGGGGGAACAATGAGCAGTTCTTC
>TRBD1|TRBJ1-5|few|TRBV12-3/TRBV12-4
CASRYRGEGNQPQHF
TGTGCCAGCAGGTACAGGGGTGAGGGCAATCAGCCCCAGCATTTT
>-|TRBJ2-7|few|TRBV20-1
CSASSGLSYEQYF
TGCAGTGCTAGTTCAGGGCTTTCCTACGAGCAGTACTTC
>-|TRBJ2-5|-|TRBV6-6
CASSGTLGTQYF
TGTGCCAGCAGCGGGACTCTGGGGACCCAGTACTTC
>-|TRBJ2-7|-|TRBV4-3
CASSQEGRPSYEQYF
TGCGCCAGCAGCCAGGAAGGGCGGCCCTCCTACGAGCAGTACTTC
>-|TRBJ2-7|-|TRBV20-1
CSADAREQYF
TGCAGTGCGGACGCCAGGGAACAGTACTTC
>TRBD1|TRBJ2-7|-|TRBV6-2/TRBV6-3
CASTGWDSTYEQYF
TGTGCCAGCACCGGGTGGGACAGCACCTACGAGCAGTACTTC
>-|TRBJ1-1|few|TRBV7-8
CASSFARGNTEAFF
TGTGCCAGCAGCTTCGCTAGGGGGAACACTGAAGCTTTCTTT
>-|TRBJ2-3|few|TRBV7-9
CASSLATGPSTDTQYF
TGTGCCAGCAGCTTAGCGACAGGACCTAGCACAGATACGCAGTATTTT
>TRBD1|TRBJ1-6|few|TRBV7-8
CASSLSFGIPGQYNSPLHF
TGTGCCAGCAGCTTATCTTTCGGTATTCCGGGACAGTATAATTCACCCCTCCACTTT
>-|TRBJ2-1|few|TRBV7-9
CASSPREGQGSFF
TGTGCCAGCAGCCCCCGGGAGGGACAGGGTTCGTTCTTC
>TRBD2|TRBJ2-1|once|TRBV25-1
CASSATSGSGSSYNEQFF
TGTGCCAGCAGTGCCACTAGCGGGAGCGGTAGCTCCTACAATGAGCAGTTCTTC
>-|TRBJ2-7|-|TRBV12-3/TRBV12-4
CASSWYSRGPLSYEQYF
TGTGCCAGCAGTTGGTACTCGCGGGGGCCTCTCTCCTACGAGCAGTACTTC
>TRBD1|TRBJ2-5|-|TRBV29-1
CSVVQGGSGQYF
TGCAGCGTTGTACAGGGGGGAAGTGGCCAGTACTTC
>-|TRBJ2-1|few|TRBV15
CATSRARGGYNEQFF
TGTGCCACCAGCAGAGCGAGGGGGGGATACAATGAGCAGTTCTTC